These 23 T cell receptor beta chains were all obtained from the same sample, sequenced in a study of identical twins. TCRdb redid the calling of the 5' RACE reads with MiXCR, one entry per CDR3 protein. The sample lists around 530,000 distinct CDR3 sequences, roughly 15% seen once, with roughly 0.4% in the top ten. This sample was also put to use in a study of yellow fever vaccine responses in identical twins.

Sequencing input: CD4+ T cells sorted from blood. The receptor set was obtained from a woman aged 18 to 35 in good health.

This clonotype was recorded a few times. J is TRBJ2-5 and V is TRBV20-1, with 12 bases lining up with TRBD2. Germline V gene lookup returns CDR1 DFQATT and CDR2 SNEGSKA (reference sequence). The CDR3 spans 16 residues. V shed 2 bases and J 1 base; nucleotides not matched to a gene: 5. CDR3 DNA sequence: TGCAGTGCTAGAACCCCGGGACTAGCGGGCCAAGAGACCCAGTACTTC. It translates to CSARTPGLAGQETQYF.

There are a few counts of this clonotype. The chain is built from TRBV10-1 and TRBJ2-5; D possibly corresponds to TRBD2 (6 bases). V was trimmed by 2 bases and J by 5 bases, leaving 12 bases between them. Germline-derived CDR1 and CDR2 are WNHNN and SYGVQD (reference sequence). This CDR3 comprises 14 residues. This CDR3 reads CASSEGGSGETQYF. DNA for the CDR3: TGCGCCAGCAGTGAGGGAGGGTCCGGGGAGACCCAGTACTTC.

V and J are TRBV5-1 and TRBJ2-5; D is unresolved. The CDR3 loop spans 16 amino acids. CDR1 and CDR2 from the germline V gene are SGHRS and YFSETQ. Trimming took 0 bases from V and 2 from J, leaving 14 bases between them. The CDR3 coding sequence is TGCGCCAGCAGCTTGGGTTCGTCGAGCAGGCAAGAGACCCAGTACTTC. This sequence encodes CASSLGSSSRQETQYF.

A single count supports this clonotype. This chain uses TRBV6-6 with TRBJ1-1; D not resolved. The germline V and J ends were trimmed by 0 bases and 7 bases, with 6 bases remaining between them. Germline V lookup: CDR1 MNHNY, CDR2 SVGAGI (reference sequence). The CDR3 loop spans 12 amino acids. The CDR3 region is CASSYSGVEAFF. CDR3 DNA sequence: TGTGCCAGCAGTTACTCCGGAGTTGAAGCTTTCTTT.

This clonotype was seen ten or more times. The chain joins TRBV3-1 to TRBJ2-5, with 10 bases identical to TRBD1. This CDR3 is built from 14 residues. Germline V gene sequence: CDR1 LGHDT, CDR2 YNNKEL (reference sequence). The V segment lost 3 bases and the J segment 6 bases; nucleotides outside the gene matches: 4. CDR3 loop: CASSQTGGAKTQYF. In nucleotides, the CDR3 is TGTGCCAGCAGCCAGACAGGGGGCGCGAAGACCCAGTACTTC.

This clonotype is a singleton in its sample. This chain uses TRBV7-9 with TRBJ2-7; D is perhaps TRBD1 (5 bases). Germline V gene lookup returns CDR1 SEHNR and CDR2 FQNEAQ (reference sequence). The CDR3 totals 15 residues. The ends were cut back, 4 bases at V and 4 bases at J, with 17 bases in the middle. The CDR3 is CASSSQGTEVYEQYV. The CDR3 DNA reads as TGTGCCAGCAGCTCCCAGGGCACAGAAGTTTACGAGCAGTACGTC.

The sample holds many counts of this clonotype. The chain links TRBV7-9 to TRBJ1-2; D might be TRBD1 (5 bases). The germline CDR1 and CDR2 sequences are SEHNR and FQNEAQ (reference sequence). The germline V and J ends were trimmed by 2 bases and 4 bases, with 11 bases remaining between them. The CDR3 sequence is 14 residues long. Here the CDR3 DNA reads TGTGCCAGCAGCTTAACTCAGGGACCCTATGGCTACACCTTC. It codes for CASSLTQGPYGYTF.

This clonotype was picked up a small number of times. V and J are TRBV6-1 and TRBJ2-7, with D perhaps being TRBD1 or TRBD2 (5 bases each). From germline, CDR1 is MNHNS and CDR2 SASEGT. The V and J ends lost 6 bases and 3 bases respectively, with 12 bases between them. CDR3 size: 13 residues. The CDR3 sequence: CASRAGARYEQYF. CDR3 nucleotides: TGTGCCAGCAGAGCCGGGGCCCGCTACGAGCAGTACTTC.

In this sample, this clonotype turned up a few times. The chain joins TRBV6-4 to TRBJ2-7; D is uncertain. The CDR3 has 15 residues. Germline CDR1 reads MRHNA; CDR2 reads SNTAGT. V was pared by 6 bases and J by 0 bases, with 15 bases between. In DNA form, the CDR3 reads TGTGCCAGCAGCGTCGAAACTACCGGCTCCTACGAGCAGTACGTC. Translation gives CASSVETTGSYEQYV.

J is TRBJ2-1 and V is TRBV5-8; D possibly matches TRBD1 or TRBD2 (5 bases each). V was clipped by 3 bases and J by 7 bases, with 17 bases between them. The CDR3 has 15 amino acids. The germline V gene has CDR1 SGHTS and CDR2 YDEGEE. Here the CDR3 reads CASSSGTGARNEQFF. The CDR3 coding sequence is TGTGCCAGCAGCTCCGGGACCGGAGCGCGGAATGAGCAGTTCTTC.

This chain joins TRBV5-1 and TRBJ2-7; tentative D call: TRBD1 (6 bases). Looked up from germline, CDR1 is SGHRS and CDR2 is YFSETQ. This CDR3 region has 14 residues. Trimming pared 2 bases from V and 2 bases from J, leaving 11 bases between. The CDR3 loop is CASSLDRLAYEQYF. CDR3 nucleotide sequence: TGCGCCAGCAGCTTAGACAGGCTAGCCTACGAGCAGTACTTC.

The chain employs TRBV12-3 or TRBV12-4 and TRBJ2-3; D tentatively reads TRBD1 or TRBD2 (6 bases each). The V end was cut by 6 bases, the J end by 7 bases, with 11 bases between. CDR3 length: 12 amino acids. CDR3 in amino acids: CASSPRGHTQYF. The CDR3 nucleotides read TGTGCCAGCAGCCCTCGGGGGCATACGCAGTATTTT.

This clonotype was counted between two and nine times. The rearrangement uses TRBV18 and TRBJ2-1, with 9 bases identical to TRBD2. This CDR3 region has 17 residues. Germline trimming cut 4 bases from V and 5 bases from J; bases unmatched to any gene: 12. Germline-derived CDR1 and CDR2 are KGHSH and LQKENI. As DNA, the CDR3 is TGTGCCAGCTCACTCCCCGTGTTAGCGGGAGCAGACAATGAGCAGTTCTTC. Amino acids: CASSLPVLAGADNEQFF.

This clonotype came up a few times. The V and J genes are TRBV10-3 and TRBJ1-5, with D perhaps TRBD1 (6 bases). The CDR3 covers 13 residues. Per germline, CDR1 ENHRY and CDR2 SYGVKD. The V gene lost 5 bases and the J gene lost 6 bases, with 11 bases spanning the gap. The CDR3, as DNA: TGTGCCATCAGTTCCAGGGGATTTCAGCCCCAGCATTTT. This sequence encodes CAISSRGFQPQHF.

The chain is built from TRBV12-3 or TRBV12-4 and TRBJ2-2; TRBD2 agrees at 9 bases. J lost 6 bases, V lost 1 base, and 6 bases had no gene match. There are 16 residues in the CDR3. The CDR3, as DNA: TGTGCCAGCAGTTTAGGCGGGGGGGCCGTATCCGGGGAGCTGTTTTTT. Translated: CASSLGGGAVSGELFF.

The gene calls are TRBV10-3 and TRBJ2-3; 8 bases map to TRBD2. The CDR3 is 14 residues long. V was clipped by 6 bases and J by 0 bases; unmatched bases: 2. Germline-derived CDR1 and CDR2 are ENHRY and SYGVKD. DNA for the CDR3: TGTGCCATCAGCGGGAGGGATAGCACAGATACGCAGTATTTT. Protein sequence: CAISGRDSTDTQYF.

The chain couples TRBV4-1 to TRBJ1-1; D not resolved. The V end was cut by 1 base, the J end by 13 bases, with 16 bases between. CDR1 is MGHRA and CDR2 is YSYEKL in the germline V gene. The CDR3 spans 13 residues. The CDR3 coding sequence is TGCGCCAGCAGCCAAGTTCGGAGGCAGCGAATTTTCTTT. This codes for CASSQVRRQRIFF.

This clonotype has at least ten counts. The chain carries TRBV24-1 and TRBJ2-3; D unresolved. This CDR3 region has 15 residues. From germline, CDR1 is KGHDR and CDR2 SFDVKD. Trimming pared 4 bases from V and 0 bases from J, leaving 10 bases between. This CDR3 is CATSDSDKSTDTQYF. CDR3 bases: TGTGCCACCAGTGACTCTGACAAGAGCACAGATACGCAGTATTTT.

This clonotype was recorded a few times. The J gene is TRBJ2-7, the V gene TRBV2, with 8 bases that match TRBD2. Germline V gives CDR1 SNHLY, CDR2 FYNNEI. The CDR3 extends over 11 amino acids. The junction had 5 bases not matched to a gene; V was cut back by 10 bases and J by 6 bases. Here the CDR3 DNA reads TGTGCCACCCGACTAGCGAGCGAGCAGTACTTC. Amino acids: CATRLASEQYF.

This clonotype was found a few times. V gene TRBV12-3 or TRBV12-4 combines with J gene TRBJ2-1; D may be TRBD1 or TRBD2 (5 bases each). CDR3 size: 13 residues. The V and J ends lost 9 bases and 0 bases respectively, with 9 bases between them. CDR3 amino acids: CASKGSSYNEQFF. CDR3 bases: TGTGCCAGTAAGGGGAGCTCCTACAATGAGCAGTTCTTC.

This clonotype was seen a few times. Here the CDR3 reads CASSSTGGLIYEQYF. CDR3 nucleotide sequence: TGTGCCAGCAGTTCCACAGGGGGTCTCATCTACGAGCAGTACTTC. This chain links TRBV6-5 with TRBJ2-7, with 8 bases lining up with TRBD1. Losses at the gene ends were 4 bases for V and 3 bases for J; bases not matched to a gene: 8. The CDR3 is 15 amino acids. The germline gives CDR1 MNHEY, CDR2 SVGAGI.

This clonotype was seen more than once but under ten times. The gene calls are TRBV20-1 and TRBJ2-7, with 8 positions matching TRBD2. Germline CDR1 is DFQATT and CDR2 is SNEGSKA (reference sequence). The CDR3 has 13 residues. The V segment lost 5 bases and the J segment 3 bases; nucleotides outside the gene matches: 6. DNA of the CDR3: TGCAGTGCTCGTCCGGGACTAGACTACGAGCAGTACTTC. Protein product: CSARPGLDYEQYF.

A word on this clonotype: A clone one base away is much larger, so this may be a read error. The rearrangement uses TRBV20-1 and TRBJ2-2; tentative D call: TRBD2 (6 bases). Germline CDR1 is DFQATT and CDR2 is SNEGSKA (reference sequence). The CDR3 has 15 amino acids. CDR3 coding DNA: TGCAGTGCTAGAGATTTGGAGGGTAGTCCCGGGGAGCTGCTTTTT. Amino acid sequence: CSARDLEGSPGELLF.